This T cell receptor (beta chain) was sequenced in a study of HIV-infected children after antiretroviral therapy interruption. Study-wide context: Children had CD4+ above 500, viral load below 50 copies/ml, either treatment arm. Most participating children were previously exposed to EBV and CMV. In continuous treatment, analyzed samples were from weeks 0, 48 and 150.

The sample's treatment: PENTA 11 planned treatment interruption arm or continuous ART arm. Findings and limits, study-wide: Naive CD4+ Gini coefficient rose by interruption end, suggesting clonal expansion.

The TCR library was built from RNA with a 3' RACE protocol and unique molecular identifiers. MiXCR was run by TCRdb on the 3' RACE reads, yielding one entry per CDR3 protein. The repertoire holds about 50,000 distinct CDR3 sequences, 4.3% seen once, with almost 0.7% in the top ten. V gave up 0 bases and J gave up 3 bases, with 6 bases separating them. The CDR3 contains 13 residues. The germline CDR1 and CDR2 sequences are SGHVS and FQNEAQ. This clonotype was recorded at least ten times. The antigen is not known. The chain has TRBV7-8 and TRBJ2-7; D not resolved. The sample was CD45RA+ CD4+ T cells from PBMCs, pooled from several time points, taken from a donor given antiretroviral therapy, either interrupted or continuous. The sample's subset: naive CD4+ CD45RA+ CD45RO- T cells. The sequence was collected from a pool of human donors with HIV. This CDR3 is CASSLAAHYEQYF. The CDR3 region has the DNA TGTGCCAGCAGCTTAGCGGCCCACTACGAGCAGTACTTC.